This T cell receptor (beta chain) was captured in a study of shared clonotypes between healthy human individuals. Study-level background: A donor's plate count was three for CD4 naive and three for CD4 memory; CD8 naive had two and CD8 memory one.

Germline V CDR1 and CDR2: LNHDA, SQIVND (reference sequence). Unmatched junction bases numbered 24, after V lost 3 bases and J lost 8 bases. The CDR3 contains 19 residues. General study results and limits: Naive CD4 clonotype sharing across several donors was 5% to 6%.

Comments on this clone: Antigen unknown.

The authors split each subset's genomic DNA evenly across several immunoSEQ plates. Per sorted-subset replicate PCR, input was around 220 ng DNA, representing about 29,000 T cell genomes. Assay used: immunoSEQ multiplex PCR; TCRdb lists only in-frame clones, some missing. In the table there are over 850,000 clones, 75% to 80% of which are singletons. The sequence came from a young man in good health. Some clones in this sample may be carry-over from other donors' samples. This chain links TRBV19 with TRBJ1-1; 7 positions agree with TRBD1. Sample: memory CD4+ T cells from PBMCs. As for subset: CD45RA-negative fraction. The CDR3 is CASSILLYRDRGRRVEAFF. In nucleotides, the CDR3 is TGTGCCAGTAGTATCCTTCTGTACCGGGACAGAGGGAGACGGGTGGAAGCTTTCTTT.